This entry features one T cell receptor beta chain sequence. Produced via immunoSEQ multiplex PCR; TCRdb's table is partial and in-frame only. The data hold about 190,000 clones, with around 94% observed a single time. The CDR3 has 14 residues. The germline V gene encodes CDR1 SGHRS and CDR2 YFSETQ. Trimming shortened V by 0 bases and J by 1 base, and 7 bases separated the two germline ends. The sample comes from a study of T cell responses to AZD1222 COVID-19 vaccine. This chain joins TRBV5-1 and TRBJ1-2; no reliable D call. The sequenced sample was peripheral blood, obtained on day 0 of AZD1222 vaccination. The sequence came from an adult in good health. CDR3 amino acids: CASSLVSDNYGYTF. CDR3 DNA: TGCGCCAGCAGCTTGGTTTCAGATAACTATGGCTACACCTTC.